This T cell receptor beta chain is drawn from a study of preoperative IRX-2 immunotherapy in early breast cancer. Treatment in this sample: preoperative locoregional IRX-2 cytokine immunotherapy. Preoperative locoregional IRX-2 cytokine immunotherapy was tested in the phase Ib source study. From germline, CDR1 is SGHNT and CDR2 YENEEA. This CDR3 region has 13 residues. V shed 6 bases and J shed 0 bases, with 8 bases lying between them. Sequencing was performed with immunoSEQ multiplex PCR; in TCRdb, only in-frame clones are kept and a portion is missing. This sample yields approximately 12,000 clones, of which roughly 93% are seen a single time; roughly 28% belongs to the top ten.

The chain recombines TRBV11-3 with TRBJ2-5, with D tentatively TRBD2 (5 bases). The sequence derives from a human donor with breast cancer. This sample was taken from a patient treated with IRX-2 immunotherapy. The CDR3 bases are TGTGCCAGCAGTCCGGGGTACCAAGAGACCCAGTACTTC. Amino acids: CASSPGYQETQYF.